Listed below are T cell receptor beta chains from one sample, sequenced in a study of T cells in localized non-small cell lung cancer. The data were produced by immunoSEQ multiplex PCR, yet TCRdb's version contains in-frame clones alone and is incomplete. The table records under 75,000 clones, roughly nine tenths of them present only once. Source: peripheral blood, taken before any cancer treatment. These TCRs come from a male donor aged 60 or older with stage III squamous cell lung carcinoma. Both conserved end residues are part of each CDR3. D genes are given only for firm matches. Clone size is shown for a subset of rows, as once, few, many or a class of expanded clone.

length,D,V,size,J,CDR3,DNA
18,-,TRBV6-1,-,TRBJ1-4,CASSEALVRLTTNEKLFF,TGTGCCAGCAGTGAAGCATTGGTCAGGTTAACGACTAATGAAAAACTGTTTTTT
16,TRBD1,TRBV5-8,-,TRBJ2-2,CASSRPGQLNTGELFF,TGTGCCAGCAGCCGACCGGGACAGTTGAACACCGGGGAGCTGTTTTTT
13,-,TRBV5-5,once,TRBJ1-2,CASSSRGGYGYTF,TGTGCCAGCAGCTCCAGGGGAGGATATGGCTACACCTTC
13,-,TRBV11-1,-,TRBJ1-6,CASSPLGNSPLHF,TGTGCCAGCAGCCCTCTGGGGAATTCACCCCTCCACTTT
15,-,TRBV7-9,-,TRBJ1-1,CASSLAVGEDTEAFF,TGTGCCAGCAGCTTAGCGGTGGGGGAGGACACTGAAGCTTTCTTT
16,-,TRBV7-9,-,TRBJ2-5,CASSYLAQGHGETQYF,TGTGCCAGCAGCTATCTAGCACAGGGCCACGGGGAGACCCAGTACTTC
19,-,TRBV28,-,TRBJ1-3,CASSFWGTGRGGSGNTIYF,TGTGCCAGCAGTTTCTGGGGCACGGGCCGGGGGGGCTCTGGAAACACCATATATTTT
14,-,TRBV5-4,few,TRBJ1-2,CASSGRRGDYGYTF,TGTGCCAGCAGCGGCCGTAGAGGGGACTATGGCTACACCTTC
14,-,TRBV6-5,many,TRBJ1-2,CASKRHLSGYGYTF,TGTGCCAGCAAAAGACACCTTTCGGGGTATGGCTACACCTTC
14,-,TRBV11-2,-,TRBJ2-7,CASSLRPGPYEQYF,TGTGCCAGCAGCTTAAGGCCAGGACCCTACGAGCAGTACTTC
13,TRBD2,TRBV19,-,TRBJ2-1,CASSRGGWNEQFF,TGTGCCAGTAGTAGGGGGGGTTGGAATGAGCAGTTCTTC
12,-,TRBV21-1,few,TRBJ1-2,CASRDSGYGYTF,TGTGCCAGCCGGGACTCAGGCTATGGCTACACCTTC
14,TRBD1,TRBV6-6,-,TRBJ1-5,CATKGDRGDQPQHF,TGTGCCACCAAAGGGGACAGGGGCGATCAGCCCCAGCATTTT
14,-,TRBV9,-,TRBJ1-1,CASSVAGEVTEAFF,TGTGCCAGCAGCGTAGCAGGGGAAGTCACTGAAGCTTTCTTT
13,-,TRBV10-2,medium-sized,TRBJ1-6,CASIAGGNSPLHF,TGCGCCAGCATCGCGGGGGGAAATTCACCCCTCCACTTT
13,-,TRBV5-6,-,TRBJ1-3,CASSYPLRNTIYF,TGTGCCAGCAGCTATCCTCTGCGAAACACCATATATTTT
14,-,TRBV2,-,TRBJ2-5,CASMGVKSKETQYF,TGTGCCAGCATGGGGGTGAAGTCGAAGGAGACCCAGTACTTC
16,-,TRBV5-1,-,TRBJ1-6,CASSLAGSGGYSPLHF,TGCGCCAGCAGCTTGGCCGGAAGCGGAGGGTATTCACCCCTCCACTTT
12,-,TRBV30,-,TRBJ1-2,CAWSGGDYGYTF,TGTGCCTGGAGTGGGGGGGATTATGGCTACACCTTC
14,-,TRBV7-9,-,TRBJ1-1,CASSPQGRGTEAFF,TGTGCCAGCAGCCCCCAGGGGCGGGGCACTGAAGCTTTCTTT
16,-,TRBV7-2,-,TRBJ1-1,CASSLGRASMNTEAFF,TGTGCCAGCAGCCTGGGACGGGCTTCGATGAACACTGAAGCTTTCTTT
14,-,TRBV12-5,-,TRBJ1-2,CASGLSSALGGYTF,TGTGCTAGTGGTTTGTCTTCGGCCCTAGGAGGCTACACCTTC
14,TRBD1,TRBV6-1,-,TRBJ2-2,CASSTGRNTGELFF,TGTGCCAGCTCGACAGGGCGGAACACCGGGGAGCTGTTTTTT
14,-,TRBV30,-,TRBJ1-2,CAWRRTPTNYGYTF,TGTGCCTGGAGACGGACACCTACTAACTATGGCTACACCTTC
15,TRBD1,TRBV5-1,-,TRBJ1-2,CASSLRQGGNYGYTF,TGCGCCAGCAGCTTGAGACAGGGGGGTAACTATGGCTACACCTTC
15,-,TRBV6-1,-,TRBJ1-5,CASSEAWGRGQPQHF,TGTGCCAGCAGTGAAGCATGGGGGCGAGGTCAGCCCCAGCATTTT